A single sample gave rise to the 30 T cell receptor beta chains below, sequenced in a study of blood T cell repertoires in COVID-19. Profiled with immunoSEQ multiplex PCR; TCRdb holds only in-frame clones, not every one. The repertoire holds fewer than 500,000 clones, 80% to 90% seen once, with 1.3% in the top ten. Sequencing was done on a sample of PBMCs or T cells enriched from blood (not recorded which). The receptor source for this set is a man aged 25-40 years who had recovered from COVID-19.

The chain recombines TRBV7-6 with TRBJ1-2; 12 bases fit TRBD1. The germline V gene has CDR1 SGHVS and CDR2 FNYEAQ. This CDR3 is 15 amino acids long. The V segment lost 5 bases and the J segment 8 bases; nucleotides outside the gene matches: 9. This CDR3 is CASSAGQGATWGYTF. The CDR3 coding sequence is TGTGCCAGCAGCGCGGGACAGGGGGCCACATGGGGCTACACCTTC.

The chain links TRBV11-1 to TRBJ2-7, with 7 bases matching TRBD1. Germline V gene data show CDR1 as SGHAT and CDR2 as FQDESV (reference sequence). The V gene end was trimmed by 3 bases and the J gene end by 5 bases; junction bases not matched to a gene: 10. This CDR3 region has 15 residues. As DNA, the CDR3 is TGTGCCAGCAGCTTCCGGCAGGGGGAATTCCACGAGCAGTACTTC. It codes for CASSFRQGEFHEQYF. Combining the CDR3 with reference TRBV11-1 and TRBJ2-7 gives the whole variable domain EAEVAQSPRYKITEKSQAVAFWCDPISGHATLYWYRQILGQGPELLVQFQDESVVDDSQLPKDRFSAERLKGVDSTLKIQPAELGDSAMYLCASSFRQGEFHEQYFGPGTRLTVT.

This clone was found a few times. The chain joins TRBV7-8 to TRBJ1-1, with 7 nucleotides matching TRBD1. The V segment lost 3 bases and the J segment 8 bases; nucleotides outside the gene matches: 6. There are 13 residues in the CDR3. CDR1 SGHVS and CDR2 FQNEAQ come from the germline V gene. The DNA of the CDR3 is TGTGCCAGCAGCTTGACAGGGCCCACCGAAGCTTTCTTT. It is translated as CASSLTGPTEAFF.

The chain recombines TRBV7-2 with TRBJ1-5; 7 bases are shared with TRBD1. Germline V CDR1 and CDR2: SGHTA, FQGNSA. The CDR3 has 14 amino acids. J was trimmed by 5 bases and V by 5 bases; bases with no gene match: 6. The CDR3 coding sequence is TGTGCCAGCAGCCCGGGACAGCTTTATCAGCCCCAGCATTTT. Translation: CASSPGQLYQPQHF. The whole variable domain, filled in from reference TRBV7-2 and TRBJ1-5, reads GAGVSQSPSNKVTEKGKDVELRCDPISGHTALYWYRQSLGQGLEFLIYFQGNSAPDKSGLPSDRFSAERTGGSVSTLTIQRTQQEDSAVYLCASSPGQLYQPQHFGDGTRLSIL.

This chain joins TRBV5-6 and TRBJ1-4; no reliable D call. There are 15 residues in the CDR3. Per the germline V gene, CDR1 is SGHDT and CDR2 is YYEEEE. The V end was cut by 0 bases, the J end by 4 bases, with 10 bases between. The CDR3 DNA is TGTGCCAGCAGCTTGGCGGGGAGTGGTAATGAAAAACTGTTTTTT. This codes for CASSLAGSGNEKLFF. Full variable domain (missing parts from reference TRBV5-6 and TRBJ1-4): DAGVTQSPTHLIKTRGQQVTLRCSPKSGHDTVSWYQQALGQGPQFIFQYYEEEERQRGNFPDRFSGHQFPNYSSELNVNALLLGDSALYLCASSLAGSGNEKLFFGSGTQLSVL.

V gene TRBV10-2 combines with J gene TRBJ2-2; a weak D match, TRBD1 (7 bases). The CDR3 runs 14 residues. The germline V and J ends were trimmed by 8 bases and 3 bases, with 13 bases remaining between them. Germline CDR1 WSHSY, CDR2 SAAADI. DNA of the CDR3: TGCGCCAGCTCCCGGGGGACAGACACCGGGGAGCTGTTTTTT. Translation gives CASSRGTDTGELFF.

V usage is TRBV2 and J usage is TRBJ2-2; 8 nucleotides match TRBD1. The junction had 7 bases not matched to a gene; V was cut back by 6 bases and J by 7 bases. This CDR3 is built from 14 residues. Per germline, CDR1 SNHLY and CDR2 FYNNEI. The CDR3 region is CASRLDRGGGELFF. In DNA, the CDR3 is TGTGCCAGCAGACTCGACAGGGGCGGCGGGGAGCTGTTTTTT.

As concerns this clone: Germline and junction disagree at one end, which may indicate a read error. This chain connects TRBV9 to TRBJ1-1, with D unresolved. Germline-derived CDR1 and CDR2 are SGDLS and YYNGEE. This CDR3 spans 8 amino acids. CDR3 nucleotide sequence: TGTGCCAGCAGCCCCGGTCTCTTT. It specifies CASSPGLF.

The chain employs TRBV7-8 and TRBJ2-5, with 8 bases identical to TRBD1. Unmatched junction bases numbered 10, after V lost 4 bases and J lost 3 bases. This CDR3 spans 16 amino acids. Looked up from germline, CDR1 is SGHVS and CDR2 is FQNEAQ. The CDR3 sequence is CASSSQIGTGEETQYF. DNA for the CDR3: TGTGCCAGCAGCTCCCAGATCGGGACAGGTGAAGAGACCCAGTACTTC. Full variable domain (remainder filled in from reference TRBV7-8 and TRBJ2-5): GAGVSQSPRYKVAKRGQDVALRCDPISGHVSLFWYQQALGQGPEFLTYFQNEAQLDKSGLPSDRFFAERPEGSVSTLKIQRTQQEDSAVYLCASSSQIGTGEETQYFGPGTRLLVL.

This chain joins TRBV18 and TRBJ2-3, with TRBD2 as a possible D gene (5 bases). This CDR3 spans 13 amino acids. V gave up 5 bases and J gave up 5 bases, with 11 bases separating them. Germline V CDR1 and CDR2: KGHSH, LQKENI. Here the CDR3 reads CASSFLAGDTQYF. CDR3 DNA: TGTGCCAGCTCATTTCTTGCGGGAGATACGCAGTATTTT.

This clone was counted only a few times. CDR3 sequence: CASSIYAGYDYGYTF. The CDR3 DNA follows: TGTGCCAGTAGTATTTACGCAGGGTATGACTATGGCTACACCTTC. This chain connects TRBV19 to TRBJ1-2, with D possibly TRBD1 on 5 matching bases. Germline V gene lookup returns CDR1 LNHDA and CDR2 SQIVND (reference sequence). V gave up 3 bases and J gave up 3 bases, with 14 bases separating them. The CDR3 extends over 15 amino acids.

The chain recombines TRBV9 with TRBJ2-3; unclear D gene. Germline lookup yields CDR1 SGDLS and CDR2 YYNGEE. CDR3 size: 12 residues. Trimming cost V 4 bases and J 6 bases, with 9 bases left between them. The CDR3 protein is CASSLPRDTQYF. CDR3 DNA: TGTGCCAGCAGCCTTCCCCGGGATACGCAGTATTTT. The full variable domain, in which reference TRBV9 and TRBJ2-3 provide the parts outside the CDR3, is DSGVTQTPKHLITATGQRVTLRCSPRSGDLSVYWYQQSLDQGLQFLIQYYNGEERAKGNILERFSAQQFPDLHSELNLSSLELGDSALYFCASSLPRDTQYFGPGTRLTVL.

J is TRBJ1-5 and V is TRBV10-2; TRBD1 agrees at 12 bases. The CDR3 contains 17 residues. Looked up from germline, CDR1 is WSHSY and CDR2 is SAAADI. The J segment lost 4 bases and the V segment lost 6 bases, leaving 10 bases of the junction unmatched. The CDR3 nucleotides are TGCGCCAGCAGCGTCCCGGGACAGGGGGCGCTTAATCAGCCCCAGCATTTT. Translated: CASSVPGQGALNQPQHF.

This clone has only a few counts. In DNA, the CDR3 is TGTGCCAGCAGCTTAAATGCGTTTAATTCACCCCTCCACTTT. This codes for CASSLNAFNSPLHF. This sequence joins TRBV11-3 and TRBJ1-6; no clear D gene. Between the trimmed V and J ends, which lost 2 bases and 6 bases, there was a span of 8 bases. Germline values: CDR1 SGHNT, CDR2 YENEEA. The CDR3 covers 14 residues.

This clone came up once. V and J are TRBV4-3 and TRBJ2-5; 9 bases align to TRBD1. CDR1 is LGHNA, CDR2 YSLEER, per germline. This CDR3 region has 14 residues. J was trimmed by 5 bases and V by 5 bases; bases with no gene match: 6. The CDR3 loop reads CASSAGQGWETQYF. In DNA form, the CDR3 reads TGCGCCAGCAGCGCGGGACAGGGTTGGGAGACCCAGTACTTC.

V usage is TRBV11-2 and J usage is TRBJ1-6, with D uncertain. Trimming removed 0 bases at V and 12 bases at J, with 15 bases between. Germline V gene lookup returns CDR1 SGHAT and CDR2 FQNNGV. The length of the CDR3 is 15 residues. CDR3 in DNA: TGTGCCAGCAGCTTAGATAGAGTTGAAGTCGTACCCCTCCACTTT. Protein sequence: CASSLDRVEVVPLHF.

The rearrangement links TRBV10-3 to TRBJ2-2; 10 nucleotides match TRBD1. This CDR3 has 17 residues. J was trimmed by 1 base and V by 4 bases; bases with no gene match: 6. The germline V gene encodes CDR1 ENHRY and CDR2 SYGVKD. DNA of the CDR3: TGTGCCATCAGTGTCACGGGACAGGGGCTGAACACCGGGGAGCTGTTTTTT. Its translation is CAISVTGQGLNTGELFF.

This clone was seen just once. The gene calls are TRBV7-9 and TRBJ1-1, with D maybe TRBD1 (5 bases). The V and J ends lost 0 bases and 8 bases respectively, with 19 bases between them. Germline CDR1 and CDR2: SEHNR and FQNEAQ (reference sequence). CDR3 length: 16 residues. In nucleotides, the CDR3 is TGTGCCAGCAGCTTAGCTGGGGTCCATAGGACACCCGAAGCTTTCTTT. This gives the protein CASSLAGVHRTPEAFF.

The chain uses TRBV27 and TRBJ1-5; 9 nucleotides line up with TRBD1. Germline loops: CDR1 MNHEY, CDR2 SMNVEV (reference sequence). CDR3 length: 16 residues. J was trimmed by 6 bases and V by 2 bases; bases with no gene match: 8. CDR3 protein: CASSLPRDRAGQPQHF. The CDR3 DNA reads as TGTGCCAGCAGTTTACCCCGGGACAGGGCAGGTCAGCCCCAGCATTTT.

This clone came up once. This sequence joins TRBV6-5 and TRBJ1-4, with D uncertain. V was shortened by 6 bases and J by 1 base, with 9 bases between the two germline ends. Germline-derived CDR1 and CDR2 are MNHEY and SVGAGI. This CDR3 is built from 14 residues. The CDR3 nucleotides read TGTGCCAGCAGCGTACATTTAACTAATGAAAAACTGTTTTTT. Translating gives CASSVHLTNEKLFF.

The J gene is TRBJ1-1, the V gene TRBV4-1; TRBD1 might be the D (5 bases). The CDR3 totals 15 residues. V was trimmed by 4 bases and J by 7 bases, leaving 19 bases between them. Germline CDR1 reads MGHRA; CDR2 reads YSYEKL. CDR3 DNA: TGCGCCAGCAGCCCCGGGAAGGGACTTACCATTGAAGCTTTCTTT. As protein: CASSPGKGLTIEAFF.

The V call is TRBV5-1, the J call TRBJ1-2, with 8 bases aligning to TRBD1. The length of the CDR3 is 14 residues. The germline gives CDR1 SGHRS, CDR2 YFSETQ. The V segment lost 4 bases and the J segment 6 bases; nucleotides outside the gene matches: 8. The CDR3 DNA is TGCGCCAGCAGCATCAACAGGGGGTCGGATGGCTACACCTTC. This sequence encodes CASSINRGSDGYTF. The complete variable domain, with remaining parts taken from reference TRBV5-1 and TRBJ1-2, reads KAGVTQTPRYLIKTRGQQVTLSCSPISGHRSVSWYQQTPGQGLQFLFEYFSETQRNKGNFPGRFSGRQFSNSRSEMNVSTLELGDSALYLCASSINRGSDGYTFGSGTRLTVV.

The genes are TRBV27 and TRBJ1-3; D is undetermined. Per the germline V gene, CDR1 is MNHEY and CDR2 is SMNVEV (reference sequence). The CDR3 runs 14 residues. V lost 6 bases and J lost 0, with 9 bases in between. The DNA for the CDR3 is TGTGCCAGCAGGAATAGATACTCTGGAAACACCATATATTTT. Translated, it gives CASRNRYSGNTIYF.

The rearrangement joins TRBV6-5 to TRBJ1-4; perhaps TRBD1 as D (5 bases). Germline CDR1 reads MNHEY; CDR2 reads SVGAGI. The CDR3 has 15 residues. Trimming took off 7 bases at V and 0 bases at J, with 12 bases between the two ends. CDR3 loop: CASTRTGATNEKLFF. As DNA, the CDR3 is TGTGCCAGCACCCGCACGGGGGCAACTAATGAAAAACTGTTTTTT.

This chain's CDR3 is CASSLEGQGASNEQFF. The CDR3 region has the DNA TGTGCCAGCAGCTTAGAAGGACAGGGGGCAAGCAATGAGCAGTTCTTC. The rearrangement links TRBV11-2 to TRBJ2-1; 11 nucleotides agree with TRBD1. The CDR3 consists of 16 residues. The germline V gene encodes CDR1 SGHAT and CDR2 FQNNGV. V gave up 0 bases and J gave up 6 bases; unmatched junction bases: 4. The whole variable domain, filled in from reference TRBV11-2 and TRBJ2-1, reads EAGVAQSPRYKIIEKRQSVAFWCNPISGHATLYWYQQILGQGPKLLIQFQNNGVVDDSQLPKDRFSAERLKGVDSTLKIQPAKLEDSAVYLCASSLEGQGASNEQFFGPGTRLTVL.

The chain has TRBV4-3 and TRBJ1-5; D unresolved. Trimming left V 0 bases short and J 1 base short, with 4 bases between. This CDR3 is built from 14 residues. The germline V gene has CDR1 LGHNA and CDR2 YSLEER. The CDR3 loop is CASSQDRSNQPQHF. CDR3 nucleotides: TGCGCCAGCAGCCAAGACAGAAGCAATCAGCCCCAGCATTTT.

Concerning this clone itself: The same CDR3 is also encoded by other DNA sequences in this sample. As DNA, the CDR3 is TGTGCCTGGAGTGTAGGCGGTGGCTACACCTTC. Amino acids: CAWSVGGGYTF. The chain couples TRBV30 to TRBJ1-2; D not resolved. Germline V gene lookup returns CDR1 GTSNPN and CDR2 SVGIG (reference sequence). Trimming left V 0 bases short and J 7 bases short, with 6 bases between. This CDR3 spans 11 amino acids.

V is TRBV5-4 and J is TRBJ1-2; TRBD1 might be the D (6 bases). The CDR3 loop spans 11 amino acids. The germline V and J ends were trimmed by 4 bases and 10 bases, with 11 bases remaining between them. The germline V gene encodes CDR1 SGHNT and CDR2 YYREEE (reference sequence). CDR3 coding DNA: TGTGCCAGCAGCGAAGGGGGTGACTACACCTTC. It encodes CASSEGGDYTF.

The CDR3 DNA is TGCGCCAGCAGCTTGGTGGGGGGAACCCTGCAATCACCCCTCCACTTT. It encodes CASSLVGGTLQSPLHF. The V gene is TRBV5-1, the J gene TRBJ1-6, with a possible D match to TRBD1 (5 bases). The CDR3 has 16 residues. Looked up from germline, CDR1 is SGHRS and CDR2 is YFSETQ. Trimming took off 0 bases at V and 10 bases at J, with 17 bases between the two ends.

The chain links TRBV5-1 to TRBJ1-1; tentative D call: TRBD1 (6 bases). This CDR3 has 14 amino acids. V dropped 2 bases and J dropped 3 bases, with 11 bases sitting between them. The germline CDR1 and CDR2 sequences are SGHRS and YFSETQ. The CDR3 DNA reads as TGCGCCAGCAGCTTTCAGGGGTGGGACACTGAAGCTTTCTTT. Protein sequence: CASSFQGWDTEAFF.